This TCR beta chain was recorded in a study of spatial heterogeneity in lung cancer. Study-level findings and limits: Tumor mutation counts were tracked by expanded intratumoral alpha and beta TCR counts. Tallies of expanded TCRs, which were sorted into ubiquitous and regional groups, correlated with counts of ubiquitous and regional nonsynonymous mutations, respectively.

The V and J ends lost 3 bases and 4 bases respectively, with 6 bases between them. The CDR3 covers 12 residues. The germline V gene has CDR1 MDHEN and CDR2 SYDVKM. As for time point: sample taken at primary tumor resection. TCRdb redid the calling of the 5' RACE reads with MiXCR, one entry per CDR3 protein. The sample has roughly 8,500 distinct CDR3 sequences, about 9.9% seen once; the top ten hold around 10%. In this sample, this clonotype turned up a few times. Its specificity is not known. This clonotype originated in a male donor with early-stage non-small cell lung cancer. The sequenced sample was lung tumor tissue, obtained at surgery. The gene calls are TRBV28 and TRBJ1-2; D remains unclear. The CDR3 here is CASSLDGYGYTF. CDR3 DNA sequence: TGTGCCAGCAGTTTGGACGGCTATGGCTACACCTTC.